The subject of this entry is one T cell receptor beta chain. Germline-derived CDR1 and CDR2 are KGHSH and LQKENI. The CDR3 totals 19 residues. With V trimmed by 0 bases and J by 6 bases, 13 bases remained unmatched. The sample originates from a study of blood T cell repertoires in COVID-19. Per the authors' pipeline: Quantification of nucleated cells was approximated via reference gene primer amplification. The protocol was immunoSEQ multiplex PCR, while the TCRdb copy is restricted to in-frame clones and leaves out a portion. D and trimming come from the DNA, and the V and J calls and clone size come from that table. The sample lists some 220,000 clones, 80% to 85% seen once, with around 3.1% in the top ten.

This chain uses TRBV18 with TRBJ2-3; the match to TRBD2 covers 12 bases. Material for sequencing was peripheral blood. The clonotype comes from a woman aged 25 to 39 who had recovered from COVID-19. This chain's CDR3 is CASSPPRVGLAGTRDTQYF. CDR3 bases: TGTGCCAGCTCACCACCGAGAGTAGGACTAGCGGGAACGCGGGATACGCAGTATTTT.